The present T cell receptor beta chain was sequenced within a study of T cells in Graves' hyperthyroidism and ophthalmopathy. Findings and caveats of the study: Prediction of ophthalmopathy progression came a median around 6.1 months pre-onset. Expanded thyroid clonotypes (above 0.001) were mostly also found in blood.

For this clonotype: Its antigen is unidentified.

Amplified TCR beta CDR3 regions came from RNA transcripts. The TCR CDR3 first-round RT-PCR relied on the HTBI primer set. One entry per CDR3 protein, called by TCRdb with MiXCR from the multiplex PCR reads. The data contain around 800,000 distinct CDR3 sequences, around 39% of them singletons. Trimming stripped 0 bases from V and 7 bases from J, with 18 bases between. The length of the CDR3 is 16 residues. CDR1 is DFQATT and CDR2 is SNEGSKA in the germline V gene (reference sequence). Those with hyperthyroidism were 18 to 65 years old, newly diagnosed, and ill for under 2 months. The study based diagnoses on clinical symptoms, serum thyroxine and TRAb, thyroid ultrasound and orbital computed tomography.

This chain joins TRBV20-1 and TRBJ1-4; no clear D. This sequence was found in a man aged 18 to 30 with Graves' hyperthyroidism. Sequencing was performed on blood. CDR3: CSARDGARPLGEKLFF. The CDR3 coding sequence is TGCAGTGCTAGAGATGGCGCCCGACCCCTGGGTGAAAAACTGTTTTTT.